These 32 T cell receptor beta chains came from one sample sequenced in a study of neoadjuvant anti-PD-1 for oral cavity cancer. The protocol was immunoSEQ multiplex PCR, while the TCRdb copy is restricted to in-frame clones and leaves out a portion. This table holds 13,000 to 15,000 clones, over 70% found once. The source was PBMCs, collected before nivolumab (anti-PD-1) treatment. These receptor sequences come from a person between 35 and 79 years old with oral cavity squamous cell carcinoma.

The rearrangement uses TRBV11-2 and TRBJ2-3, with 14 bases fitting TRBD2. The trim removed 5 bases at V and 3 bases at J, leaving 4 bases unmatched. The CDR3 extends over 16 amino acids. Per germline, CDR1 SGHAT and CDR2 FQNNGV. In DNA, the CDR3 is TGTGCCAGCAGCCCCGGACTAGCGGGAGGAACAGATACGCAGTATTTT. This gives the protein CASSPGLAGGTDTQYF.

This clone was observed a handful of times. The genes are TRBV7-9 and TRBJ1-2, with D possibly TRBD1 on 5 matching bases. The CDR3 has 13 amino acids. V was cut by 5 bases and J by 4 bases, with 11 bases left in between. The germline V gene encodes CDR1 SEHNR and CDR2 FQNEAQ (reference sequence). Here the CDR3 reads CASSRDGAYGYTF. Here the CDR3 DNA reads TGTGCCAGCAGCCGGGACGGGGCCTATGGCTACACCTTC.

V usage is TRBV30 and J usage is TRBJ2-3; perhaps TRBD2 as D (5 bases). The CDR3 is 11 amino acids. Trimming took 2 bases from V and 7 from J, leaving 7 bases between them. Germline loops: CDR1 GTSNPN, CDR2 SVGIG (reference sequence). CDR3 bases: TGTGCCTGGAGTAACGGGAATACGCAGTATTTT. This codes for CAWSNGNTQYF. The full variable domain, completed using reference TRBV30 and TRBJ2-3, is SQTIHQWPATLVQPVGSPLSLECTVEGTSNPNLYWYRQAAGRGLQLLFYSVGIGQISSEVPQNLSASRPQDRQFILSSKKLLLSDSGFYLCAWSNGNTQYFGPGTRLTVL.

The chain combines TRBV5-4 with TRBJ2-1; D is uncertain. Trimming left V 0 bases short and J 2 bases short, with 9 bases between. The CDR3 is 15 residues long. Germline CDR1 SGHNT, CDR2 YYREEE (reference sequence). CDR3 nucleotides: TGTGCCAGCAGCTTGGACGCGAGCCCCTACAATGAGCAGTTCTTC. Protein sequence: CASSLDASPYNEQFF.

The chain uses TRBV6-1 and TRBJ2-1; D is possibly TRBD2 (6 bases). CDR1 is MNHNS, CDR2 SASEGT, per germline. V was clipped by 4 bases and J by 5 bases, with 12 bases between them. This CDR3 spans 14 amino acids. The chain's CDR3 is CASSVGGFNNEQFF. The CDR3 DNA sequence: TGTGCCAGCAGTGTCGGGGGTTTCAACAATGAGCAGTTCTTC.

The genes are TRBV19 and TRBJ2-5; TRBD1 is a possible D gene (5 bases). Trimming stripped 6 bases from V and 5 bases from J, with 16 bases between. The germline CDR1 and CDR2 sequences are LNHDA and SQIVND (reference sequence). This CDR3 comprises 14 residues. In nucleotides, the CDR3 is TGTGCCAGTAGGGAGTGGGCAGGGCTGGAGACCCAGTACTTC. Translated, it gives CASREWAGLETQYF.

V usage is TRBV15 and J usage is TRBJ2-5, with 7 bases lining up with TRBD2. Germline V CDR1 and CDR2: LNHNV, YYDKDF (reference sequence). Unmatched junction bases numbered 6, after V lost 2 bases and J lost 3 bases. The CDR3 runs to 15 residues. CDR3 residues: CATSRPASGEETQYF. In nucleotides, the CDR3 is TGTGCCACCAGCAGACCCGCTAGCGGAGAAGAGACCCAGTACTTC.

This clone was counted a single time. The V and J genes are TRBV13 and TRBJ2-2; no definite D call. The germline gives CDR1 PRHDT, CDR2 FYEKMQ (reference sequence). Trimming shortened V by 4 bases and J by 4 bases, and 19 bases separated the two germline ends. The CDR3 is made up of 17 amino acids. The CDR3: CASSYALGPRVTGELFF. In nucleotides, the CDR3 is TGTGCCAGCAGCTACGCCCTAGGACCCCGGGTCACCGGGGAGCTGTTTTTT.

This clone was observed once. This chain uses TRBV19 with TRBJ1-1, with D possibly TRBD1 on 5 matching bases. V lost 3 bases and J 0 bases, leaving 17 bases between the germline ends. Germline lookup yields CDR1 LNHDA and CDR2 SQIVND (reference sequence). The CDR3 is 17 amino acids. CDR3 sequence: CASSMAGAQGMNTEAFF. CDR3 DNA: TGTGCCAGTAGTATGGCCGGGGCTCAAGGTATGAACACTGAAGCTTTCTTT.

The chain links TRBV11-1 to TRBJ1-1, with D perhaps TRBD1 (6 bases). The CDR3 runs to 11 residues. Trimming pared 7 bases from V and 9 bases from J, leaving 12 bases between. Germline V lookup: CDR1 SGHAT, CDR2 FQDESV (reference sequence). CDR3 region: CASKSGTQAFF. CDR3 coding DNA: TGTGCCAGCAAAAGTGGGACACAAGCTTTCTTT.

The chain is built from TRBV27 and TRBJ2-1, with D tentatively TRBD2 (5 bases). Trimming took off 6 bases at V and 4 bases at J, with 13 bases between the two ends. Germline CDR1 and CDR2: MNHEY and SMNVEV (reference sequence). The CDR3 has 14 amino acids. This chain's CDR3 is CASSAGAGYNEQFF. CDR3 nucleotides: TGTGCCAGCAGCGCGGGCGCCGGGTACAATGAGCAGTTCTTC.

The genes are TRBV27 and TRBJ1-3; D is possibly TRBD1 (5 bases). V lost 6 bases to trimming and J lost 3 bases, with 6 bases between them. The germline V gene has CDR1 MNHEY and CDR2 SMNVEV (reference sequence). The CDR3 totals 12 residues. The CDR3 region has the DNA TGTGCCAGCAGGGGGCTTGGAAACACCATATATTTT. Its protein product is CASRGLGNTIYF.

The V and J genes are TRBV11-2 and TRBJ2-1, with 7 bases aligning to TRBD2. Looked up from germline, CDR1 is SGHAT and CDR2 is FQNNGV. This CDR3 comprises 15 residues. V lost 4 bases and J lost 4; bases outside the gene matches: 7. The CDR3 DNA sequence: TGTGCCAGCAGCTGGGGGGGGAGACGATACAATGAGCAGTTCTTC. As protein: CASSWGGRRYNEQFF.

The DNA of the CDR3 is TGTGCCAGCAGCGTGTCACAGGACACTGAAGCTTTCTTT. This codes for CASSVSQDTEAFF. J is TRBJ1-1 and V is TRBV9; D is perhaps TRBD1 (5 bases). V lost 2 bases, J lost 3 bases, and 8 bases lay in between. The germline gives CDR1 SGDLS, CDR2 YYNGEE. This CDR3 comprises 13 residues.

The chain links TRBV5-5 to TRBJ1-5, with 7 positions matching TRBD1. This CDR3 comprises 15 residues. Germline trimming cut 0 bases from V and 6 bases from J; bases unmatched to any gene: 6. The V gene's germline CDR1 is SGHKS and CDR2 YYEKEE (reference sequence). CDR3 amino acids: CASSLEEGAVQPQHF. CDR3 coding DNA: TGTGCCAGCAGCTTGGAGGAGGGGGCGGTTCAGCCCCAGCATTTT.

The CDR3 DNA reads TGTGCCAGCGGTCCATTCGGAACTGGCTATGGCTACACCTTC. Amino acids: CASGPFGTGYGYTF. The J gene is TRBJ1-2, the V gene TRBV6-5; no clear D. The CDR3 contains 14 residues. Germline-derived CDR1 and CDR2 are MNHEY and SVGAGI. V lost 8 bases and J 4 bases, leaving 17 bases between the germline ends.

This clone was recorded a few times. The chain combines TRBV10-3 with TRBJ1-5, with D unclear. The CDR3 spans 15 residues. Germline V gene lookup returns CDR1 ENHRY and CDR2 SYGVKD. V was cut by 0 bases and J by 7 bases, with 13 bases left in between. CDR3 protein: CAISESRQEGQPQHF. In DNA form, the CDR3 reads TGTGCCATCAGTGAGTCGCGGCAGGAGGGCCAGCCCCAGCATTTT.

The chain joins TRBV30 to TRBJ2-3; D is perhaps TRBD1 (7 bases). In germline, CDR1 is GTSNPN, CDR2 SVGIG (reference sequence). Trimming removed 0 bases at V and 5 bases at J, with 12 bases between. This CDR3 comprises 14 residues. The DNA of the CDR3 is TGTGCCTGGAGTGTGCAGGGGGGCCTAGATACGCAGTATTTT. This sequence encodes CAWSVQGGLDTQYF.

The chain employs TRBV5-6 and TRBJ1-4; the match to TRBD1 covers 9 bases. The CDR3 consists of 15 residues. Germline V CDR1 and CDR2: SGHDT, YYEEEE. Trimming cost V 0 bases and J 7 bases; bases outside gene matches: 4. This CDR3 reads CASSLAGGQGEKLFF. The CDR3 region has the DNA TGTGCCAGCAGCTTGGCCGGGGGACAGGGTGAAAAACTGTTTTTT.

This clone was seen just once. V and J are TRBV27 and TRBJ1-5, with unresolved D. CDR3 size: 15 residues. CDR1 MNHEY and CDR2 SMNVEV come from the germline V gene (reference sequence). The V end lost 2 bases, the J end lost 2 bases, and 10 bases lay between the germline ends. For the CDR3, the DNA is TGTGCCAGCAGTTTAAACATCGTGGGCAATCAGCCCCAGCATTTT. Encoded protein: CASSLNIVGNQPQHF.

The CDR3 spells CASSTGKGLLLGANYGYTF. The CDR3 DNA reads as TGTGCCAGCAGTACAGGGAAGGGACTTCTCCTAGGGGCTAACTATGGCTACACCTTC. The rearrangement joins TRBV28 to TRBJ1-2, with D possibly matching TRBD1 (6 bases). V lost 5 bases and J lost 0, with 25 bases in between. The length of the CDR3 is 19 residues. Looked up from germline, CDR1 is MDHEN and CDR2 is SYDVKM.

The rearrangement joins TRBV5-1 to TRBJ1-1; 9 bases agree with TRBD1. CDR1 is SGHRS and CDR2 is YFSETQ in the germline V gene. V lost 4 bases and J lost 3; bases outside the gene matches: 4. This CDR3 comprises 14 residues. The CDR3 nucleotides read TGCGCCAGCAGCCCTGGACAGGGGTACACTGAAGCTTTCTTT. This translates into CASSPGQGYTEAFF.

This chain joins TRBV30 and TRBJ1-2; unclear D gene. CDR1 and CDR2 (germline): GTSNPN, SVGIG (reference sequence). The V gene lost 4 bases and the J gene lost 5 bases, with 17 bases spanning the gap. This CDR3 spans 14 amino acids. Here the CDR3 reads CAWKASPFKYGYTF. CDR3 coding DNA: TGTGCCTGGAAGGCCTCGCCTTTTAAATATGGCTACACCTTC.

This sequence joins TRBV28 and TRBJ2-2; 12 bases map to TRBD2. The CDR3 spans 16 residues. J gave up 2 bases and V 2 bases, and 0 bases lay outside the gene matches. Germline V gene sequence: CDR1 MDHEN, CDR2 SYDVKM. The CDR3, as DNA: TGTGCCAGCAGTTTAGGACTAGCGGGAAACACCGGGGAGCTGTTTTTT. Protein product: CASSLGLAGNTGELFF.

The chain carries TRBV7-8 and TRBJ2-7, with no clear D. Trimming took off 6 bases at V and 0 bases at J, with 6 bases between the two ends. Germline assignment: CDR1 SGHVS and CDR2 FQNEAQ. The CDR3 totals 12 residues. The CDR3 DNA reads TGTGCCAGCAGTGGACGCTCCTACGAGCAGTACTTC. Protein sequence: CASSGRSYEQYF. Complete variable domain (other parts from reference TRBV7-8 and TRBJ2-7): GAGVSQSPRYKVAKRGQDVALRCDPISGHVSLFWYQQALGQGPEFLTYFQNEAQLDKSGLPSDRFFAERPEGSVSTLKIQRTQQEDSAVYLCASSGRSYEQYFGPGTRLTVT.

In this sample, this clone turned up a few times. The chain joins TRBV2 to TRBJ1-1, with D hard to call. There are 14 residues in the CDR3. Per germline, CDR1 SNHLY and CDR2 FYNNEI. Trimming pared 6 bases from V and 1 base from J, leaving 12 bases between. CDR3 region: CASSALRENTEAFF. Written as DNA, the CDR3 is TGTGCCAGCAGCGCCCTTCGAGAGAACACTGAAGCTTTCTTT.

The chain combines TRBV7-9 with TRBJ2-2, with D possibly being TRBD1 (6 bases). Per the germline V gene, CDR1 is SEHNR and CDR2 is FQNEAQ (reference sequence). The length of the CDR3 is 15 residues. V lost 1 base and J lost 6, with 12 bases in between. This CDR3 reads CASSLVGGIAGELFF. The CDR3 DNA reads TGTGCCAGCAGCTTAGTTGGGGGCATCGCCGGGGAGCTGTTTTTT. The full variable domain, its missing parts supplied by reference TRBV7-9 and TRBJ2-2, is DTGVSQNPRHKITKRGQNVTFRCDPISEHNRLYWYRQTLGQGPEFLTYFQNEAQLEKSRLLSDRFSAERPKGSFSTLEIQRTEQGDSAMYLCASSLVGGIAGELFFGEGSRLTVL.

This clone was recorded once. The V gene is TRBV6-5, the J gene TRBJ1-2; TRBD1 aligns across 7 bases. V lost 5 bases and J lost 3; bases outside the gene matches: 6. This CDR3 region has 14 residues. The V gene's germline CDR1 is MNHEY and CDR2 SVGAGI. CDR3 sequence: CASSIRDSHYGYTF. CDR3 in DNA: TGTGCCAGCAGTATCCGGGACAGCCACTATGGCTACACCTTC.

This clone was found a few times. The DNA for the CDR3 is TGTGCCAGTACCCTGATCGGGACAGGGGGCGAGCAGTACTTC. Protein product: CASTLIGTGGEQYF. V is TRBV7-9 and J is TRBJ2-7; 11 nucleotides align to TRBD1. CDR3 length equals 14 residues. Losses at the gene ends were 9 bases for V and 6 bases for J; bases not matched to a gene: 10. CDR1 is SEHNR, CDR2 FQNEAQ, per germline (reference sequence).

V usage is TRBV30 and J usage is TRBJ2-3, with 9 nucleotides matching TRBD2. The V gene's germline CDR1 is GTSNPN and CDR2 SVGIG (reference sequence). CDR3 length equals 20 residues. V shed 1 base, J shed 4 bases, and the junction held 21 bases outside the gene matches. Here the CDR3 DNA reads TGTGCCTGGAGTGGATCCCCCCAGGGACTAGCCCTACTATCCCCAGATACGCAGTATTTT. It specifies CAWSGSPQGLALLSPDTQYF.

The genes are TRBV10-2 and TRBJ2-3; TRBD1 matches 10 bases. The germline V gene encodes CDR1 WSHSY and CDR2 SAAADI. The CDR3 covers 15 residues. J gave up 4 bases and V 3 bases, and 4 bases lay outside the gene matches. CDR3 sequence (DNA): TGCGCCAGCAGTGACCGGGACAGGGGATCAGATACGCAGTATTTT. Its translation: CASSDRDRGSDTQYF.

The V call is TRBV6-5, the J call TRBJ1-2; 7 positions match TRBD1. Germline V lookup: CDR1 MNHEY, CDR2 SVGAGI. This CDR3 contains 14 residues. Trimming at V came to 5 bases and at J to 8 bases, leaving 11 bases not matched to a gene. The CDR3 loop reads CASSDQGGGLGYTF. The CDR3 region has the DNA TGTGCCAGCAGTGATCAGGGGGGGGGATTAGGCTACACCTTC.